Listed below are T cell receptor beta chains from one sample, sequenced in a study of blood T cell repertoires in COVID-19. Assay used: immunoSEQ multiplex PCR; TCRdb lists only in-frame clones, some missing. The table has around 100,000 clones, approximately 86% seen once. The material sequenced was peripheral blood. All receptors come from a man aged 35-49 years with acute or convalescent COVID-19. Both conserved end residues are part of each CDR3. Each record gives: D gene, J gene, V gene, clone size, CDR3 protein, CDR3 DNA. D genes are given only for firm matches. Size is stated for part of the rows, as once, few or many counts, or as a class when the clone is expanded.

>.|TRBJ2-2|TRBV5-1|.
CASSLGAANTGELFF
TGCGCCAGCAGCTTAGGGGCAGCGAACACCGGGGAGCTGTTTTTT
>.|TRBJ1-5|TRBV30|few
CAWSGGGNQPQHF
TGTGCCTGGAGTGGCGGCGGAAATCAGCCCCAGCATTTT
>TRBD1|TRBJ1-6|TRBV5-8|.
CASSLTQGASSPLHF
TGTGCCAGCAGCTTGACACAGGGGGCTTCTTCACCCCTCCACTTT
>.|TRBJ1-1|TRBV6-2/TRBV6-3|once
CASSIRGAGITEAFF
TGTGCCAGCAGTATACGGGGCGCGGGAATCACTGAAGCTTTCTTT
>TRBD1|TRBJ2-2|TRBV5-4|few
CASSLGDRDEELFF
TGTGCCAGCAGCCTGGGGGACAGGGACGAGGAGCTGTTTTTT
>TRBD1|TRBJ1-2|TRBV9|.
CASSVAGQPNYGYTF
TGTGCCAGCAGCGTAGCGGGACAGCCTAACTATGGCTACACCTTC
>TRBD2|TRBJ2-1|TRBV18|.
CASSLNGGGNYNEQFF
TGTGCCAGCTCACTCAATGGCGGGGGTAACTACAATGAGCAGTTCTTC
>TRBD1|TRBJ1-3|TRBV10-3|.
CAISGAGGENTIYF
TGTGCCATCAGTGGGGCAGGGGGCGAAAACACCATATATTTT
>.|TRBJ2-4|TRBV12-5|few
CASVPEGGRLAKNIQYF
TGTGCTAGTGTTCCTGAGGGGGGGCGGCTAGCCAAAAACATTCAGTACTTC
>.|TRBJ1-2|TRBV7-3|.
CASSPQGGNYGYTF
TGTGCCAGCAGCCCTCAGGGCGGCAACTATGGCTACACCTTC
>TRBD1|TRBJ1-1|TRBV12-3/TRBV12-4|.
CASSFRGRRDFF
TGTGCCAGCAGTTTCAGGGGGCGGCGGGATTTCTTT
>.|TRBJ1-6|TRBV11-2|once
CASSLGTGTNSPLHF
TGTGCCAGCAGCTTAGGTACAGGGACAAATTCACCCCTCCACTTT
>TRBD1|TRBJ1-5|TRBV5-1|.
CASSSGQENQPQHF
TGCGCCAGCAGCTCCGGACAGGAAAATCAGCCCCAGCATTTT
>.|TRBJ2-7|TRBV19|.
CASSTQDTGSYEQYF
TGTGCCAGTAGTACCCAGGACACCGGCTCCTACGAGCAGTACTTC
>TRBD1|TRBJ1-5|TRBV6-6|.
CASSQGQVSNQPQHF
TGTGCCAGCAGTCAGGGACAGGTTAGCAATCAGCCCCAGCATTTT
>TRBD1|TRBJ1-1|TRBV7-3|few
CASSFLPTGGRDTEAFF
TGTGCCAGCAGCTTTCTTCCGACAGGGGGAAGGGACACTGAAGCTTTCTTT
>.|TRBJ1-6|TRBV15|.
CATSRGQFNSPLHF
TGTGCCACCAGCAGAGGACAGTTCAATTCACCCCTCCACTTT
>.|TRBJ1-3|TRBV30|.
CAWSARGGSGNTIYF
TGTGCCTGGAGTGCTCGAGGGGGCTCTGGAAACACCATATATTTT
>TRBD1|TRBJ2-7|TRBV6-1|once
CASSETSRTGLHEQYF
TGTGCCAGCAGTGAAACCTCCCGGACAGGCCTCCACGAGCAGTACTTC
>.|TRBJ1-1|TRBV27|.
CASSLTGRNTEAFF
TGTGCCAGCAGCCTGACAGGTAGGAACACTGAAGCTTTCTTT
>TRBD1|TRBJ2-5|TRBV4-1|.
CASSQVRTGGETQYF
TGCGCCAGCAGCCAAGTGAGGACAGGGGGAGAGACCCAGTACTTC
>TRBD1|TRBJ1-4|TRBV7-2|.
CASSLHGRGRATNEKLFF
TGTGCCAGCAGCTTACACGGCAGGGGGCGTGCAACTAATGAAAAACTGTTTTTT
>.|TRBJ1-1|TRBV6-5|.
CASSYSVPQAGTEAFF
TGTGCCAGCAGTTACTCGGTGCCTCAGGCCGGCACTGAAGCTTTCTTT
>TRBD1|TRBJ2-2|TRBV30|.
CAWSPIPGQTNTGELFF
TGTGCCTGGAGTCCCATCCCGGGACAGACGAACACCGGGGAGCTGTTTTTT
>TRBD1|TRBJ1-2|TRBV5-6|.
CASSRWDRQNYGYTF
TGTGCCAGCAGCCGATGGGACAGGCAAAACTATGGCTACACCTTC
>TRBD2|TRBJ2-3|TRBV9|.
CASSGTSGGFTDTQYF
TGTGCCAGCAGCGGGACTAGCGGGGGGTTCACAGATACGCAGTATTTT
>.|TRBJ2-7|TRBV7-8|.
CASSFSQGVDEQYF
TGTGCCAGCAGCTTTTCCCAGGGCGTCGACGAGCAGTACTTC
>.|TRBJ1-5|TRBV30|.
CAWSPPDTRGGAQHF
TGTGCCTGGAGTCCACCGGACACCCGGGGAGGCGCCCAGCATTTT
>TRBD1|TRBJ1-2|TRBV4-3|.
CASSQFTGGAGYGYTF
TGCGCCAGCAGCCAGTTTACAGGGGGCGCAGGCTATGGCTACACCTTC